Below are 31 T cell receptor beta chains sequenced from a single sample in a study of blood T cell repertoires in COVID-19. TCRdb's table, derived via immunoSEQ multiplex PCR, lists solely in-frame clones and lacks some. The table records some 110,000 clones, roughly four fifths of them present only once. Sequencing used peripheral blood. These receptors originate from a man aged 50 or older with acute or convalescent COVID-19.

The chain joins TRBV5-4 to TRBJ1-2; D perhaps matches TRBD1 (5 bases). The CDR3 has 15 residues. The ends were cut back, 4 bases at V and 8 bases at J, with 21 bases in the middle. In germline, CDR1 is SGHNT, CDR2 YYREEE (reference sequence). The CDR3 region has the DNA TGTGCCAGCAGCCCGGGACGGTTGGGTCGGGAGGGCTACACCTTC. As protein: CASSPGRLGREGYTF.

The genes are TRBV28 and TRBJ2-3; TRBD1 aligns across 7 bases. V trimming: 4 bases; J trimming: 4 bases; junction bases outside the gene matches: 8. CDR3 size: 15 residues. Per the germline V gene, CDR1 is MDHEN and CDR2 is SYDVKM. Here the CDR3 DNA reads TGTGCCAGCAGTTCGGACAGGATTTGGGCAGATACGCAGTATTTT. Translation: CASSSDRIWADTQYF.

The V call is TRBV10-3, the J call TRBJ1-5; TRBD1 agrees at 8 bases. Germline loops: CDR1 ENHRY, CDR2 SYGVKD. This CDR3 has 14 amino acids. Losses at the gene ends were 6 bases for V and 7 bases for J; bases not matched to a gene: 8. The CDR3 bases are TGTGCCATCAGCGATACAGGGGGACGGCAGCCCCAGCATTTT. Translated, it gives CAISDTGGRQPQHF.

The chain links TRBV9 to TRBJ1-3, with a possible D match to TRBD1 (6 bases). V was pared by 0 bases and J by 3 bases, with 10 bases between. The V gene's germline CDR1 is SGDLS and CDR2 YYNGEE. The CDR3 is 15 amino acids. The CDR3 coding sequence is TGTGCCAGCAGCGTAGTAGGGGGTGGTGGAAACACCATATATTTT. Translating gives CASSVVGGGGNTIYF.

This chain's CDR3 is CASSLAQGNSPLHF. CDR3 bases: TGTGCCAGCAGCCTGGCACAGGGTAATTCACCCCTCCACTTT. The V and J genes are TRBV5-5 and TRBJ1-6, with D perhaps matching TRBD1 (6 bases). V was shortened by 4 bases and J by 6 bases, with 11 bases between the two germline ends. Germline CDR1 is SGHKS and CDR2 is YYEKEE (reference sequence). This CDR3 comprises 14 residues.

V and J are TRBV23-1 and TRBJ2-2; maybe TRBD1 (5 bases). TRBV23-1 is an open reading frame whose function is uncertain. This CDR3 region has 18 residues. The ends were cut back, 0 bases at V and 2 bases at J, with 16 bases in the middle. The CDR3 loop is CASSQSNNRGSNTGELFF. CDR3 coding DNA: TGCGCCAGCAGTCAATCGAATAATAGGGGCTCTAACACCGGGGAGCTGTTTTTT.

This rearrangement joins TRBV3-1 (or the pseudogene TRBV3-2) to TRBJ1-3, with D uncertain. Germline CDR1 reads LGHDT; CDR2 reads YNNKEL (reference sequence). The CDR3 totals 15 residues. Trimming took 4 bases from V and 0 from J, leaving 10 bases between them. This chain's CDR3 is CASSPWGDSGNTIYF. The CDR3 coding sequence is TGTGCCAGCAGCCCCTGGGGAGACTCTGGAAACACCATATATTTT.

The chain couples TRBV9 to TRBJ2-1, with 10 positions matching TRBD2. Trimming took 1 base from V and 7 from J; bases not matched to a gene: 5. Germline lookup yields CDR1 SGDLS and CDR2 YYNGEE. The CDR3 runs 15 residues. CDR3 nucleotide sequence: TGTGCCAGCAGCGTAACGGCAGCGGGGGGGAATGAGCAGTTCTTC. Its translation: CASSVTAAGGNEQFF.

This clone came up a few times. The chain links TRBV7-9 to TRBJ1-1, with TRBD1 matching over 11 bases. This CDR3 is 17 amino acids long. The germline V gene has CDR1 SEHNR and CDR2 FQNEAQ (reference sequence). V was pared by 4 bases and J by 2 bases, with 9 bases of the junction left unmatched. The DNA of the CDR3 is TGTGCCAGCAGCTCTAGAGGCGGACAGGGGGCAAACACTGAAGCTTTCTTT. Protein sequence: CASSSRGGQGANTEAFF.

The chain is built from TRBV7-8 and TRBJ1-4, with a tentative D call TRBD1 (6 bases). CDR1 is SGHVS, CDR2 FQNEAQ, per germline. Trimming removed 2 bases from V and 13 bases from J, with 17 bases in between. The CDR3 is 14 amino acids. CDR3 nucleotides: TGTGCCAGCAGCTTACTCACAGGGACGCCGCTACTGTTTTTT. Its protein is CASSLLTGTPLLFF.

CDR3 in amino acids: CASSLDSPSPLHF. The DNA for the CDR3 is TGTGCCAGCAGTTTGGACTCCCCTTCACCCCTCCACTTT. The rearrangement joins TRBV27 to TRBJ1-6, with D uncertain. With 3 bases removed from V and 9 bases from J, the gap between germline ends came to 9 bases. The CDR3 consists of 13 residues. Germline V gene sequence: CDR1 MNHEY, CDR2 SMNVEV (reference sequence).

The chain has TRBV12-3 or TRBV12-4 and TRBJ1-6, with D unclear. The length of the CDR3 is 13 residues. V lost 4 bases to trimming and J lost 9 bases, with 10 bases between them. The CDR3 sequence is CASSSVLGSPLHF. As DNA, the CDR3 is TGTGCCAGCAGTTCCGTCCTCGGTTCACCCCTCCACTTT.

This clone showed up just once. The chain couples TRBV5-4 to TRBJ2-6; D not resolved. The CDR3 runs to 17 residues. The germline CDR1 and CDR2 sequences are SGHNT and YYREEE (reference sequence). V dropped 1 base and J dropped 0 bases, with 11 bases sitting between them. The DNA for the CDR3 is TGTGCCAGCAGCTTGCCTGGCTGGTACTCTGGGGCCAACGTCCTGACTTTC. Translated, it gives CASSLPGWYSGANVLTF.

This clone came up once. The genes are TRBV12-3 or TRBV12-4 and TRBJ1-5, with D unclear. Trimming took off 4 bases at V and 5 bases at J, with 9 bases between the two ends. The CDR3 runs 13 residues. The CDR3 bases are TGTGCCAGCAGTTCTAGGGAGGATCAGCCCCAGCATTTT. Protein product: CASSSREDQPQHF.

V usage is TRBV5-1 and J usage is TRBJ2-7; 7 bases agree with TRBD1. Trimming cost V 4 bases and J 2 bases; bases outside gene matches: 9. Per germline, CDR1 SGHRS and CDR2 YFSETQ. This CDR3 region has 15 residues. CDR3 residues: CASSLWTGETYEQYF. The CDR3 DNA sequence: TGCGCCAGCAGCCTTTGGACAGGTGAAACCTACGAGCAGTACTTC.

V usage is TRBV28 and J usage is TRBJ2-2, with 15 positions matching TRBD2. Unmatched junction bases numbered 8, after V lost 5 bases and J lost 4 bases. CDR3 length: 18 residues. Germline CDR1 reads MDHEN; CDR2 reads SYDVKM. DNA of the CDR3: TGTGCCAGCAGTCTAGGACTAGCGGGAGGGCCGAGCACCGGGGAGCTGTTTTTT. It yields the protein CASSLGLAGGPSTGELFF.

The sample holds one count of this clone. The CDR3 nucleotides read TGCGCCAGCAGTTCTCGGACAGGGGGGGATTCACCCCTCCACTTT. This sequence encodes CASSSRTGGDSPLHF. The chain joins TRBV5-1 to TRBJ1-6; 10 bases fit TRBD1. From germline, CDR1 is SGHRS and CDR2 YFSETQ. V gave up 5 bases and J gave up 8 bases; unmatched junction bases: 7. The CDR3 length is 15 residues.

In this sample, this clone turned up a few times. The chain is built from TRBV29-1 and TRBJ2-5; TRBD1 aligns across 9 bases. The J segment lost 5 bases and the V segment lost 5 bases, leaving 6 bases of the junction unmatched. Looked up from germline, CDR1 is SQVTM and CDR2 is ANQGSEA. There are 13 residues in the CDR3. DNA for the CDR3: TGCAGCGTTAATACAGGGGGCGACGAGACCCAGTACTTC. Encoded protein: CSVNTGGDETQYF.

The chain couples TRBV29-1 to TRBJ2-1; 7 nucleotides line up with TRBD2. V gave up 6 bases and J gave up 0 bases; unmatched junction bases: 8. CDR3 length: 15 residues. Germline V gives CDR1 SQVTM, CDR2 ANQGSEA. The CDR3 is CSVGLGPSSYNEQFF. The CDR3 nucleotides read TGCAGCGTCGGACTAGGACCTAGCTCCTACAATGAGCAGTTCTTC.

The chain links TRBV21-1 to TRBJ1-2; the table's D gene call, TRBD1, was not cross checked with the DNA. TRBV21-1 is a listed pseudogene. There are 14 residues in the CDR3. The CDR3 DNA reads as TGTGCCAGCAGCAACGGACAGGGTTCCGATGGCTACACCTTC. Translation gives CASSNGQGSDGYTF.

V gene TRBV7-2 combines with J gene TRBJ1-5, with D perhaps TRBD1 (5 bases). CDR1 SGHTA and CDR2 FQGNSA come from the germline V gene. This CDR3 contains 14 residues. V lost 4 bases and J 7 bases, leaving 14 bases between the germline ends. CDR3 sequence reads: CASSSGGSRQPQHF. CDR3 coding DNA: TGTGCCAGCAGCTCGGGGGGGAGCAGGCAGCCCCAGCATTTT.

The chain employs TRBV7-9 and TRBJ2-7; 7 bases are a match to TRBD1. This CDR3 contains 13 residues. Germline V gene lookup returns CDR1 SEHNR and CDR2 FQNEAQ (reference sequence). Losses at the gene ends were 5 bases for V and 6 bases for J; bases not matched to a gene: 7. The CDR3 region has the DNA TGTGCCAGCAGCCTTTTACAGGGGACCGAGCAGTACTTC. This gives the protein CASSLLQGTEQYF.

The V and J genes are TRBV5-6 and TRBJ1-2; perhaps TRBD1 as D (6 bases). Trimming took 0 bases from V and 6 from J, leaving 9 bases between them. This CDR3 is 13 amino acids long. In germline, CDR1 is SGHDT, CDR2 YYEEEE. This CDR3 reads CASSLDQGHGYTF. CDR3 sequence (DNA): TGTGCCAGCAGCTTGGATCAGGGGCATGGCTACACCTTC.

The genes are TRBV6-5 and TRBJ2-5; 10 bases match TRBD1. The ends lost 9 bases at V and 4 bases at J; junction bases unmatched: 5. The V gene's germline CDR1 is MNHEY and CDR2 SVGAGI. The CDR3 has 13 residues. The CDR3 DNA reads TGTGCCAGTCGGACAGGGGGGACAGAGACCCAGTACTTC. This gives the protein CASRTGGTETQYF.

The gene calls are TRBV5-3 and TRBJ2-7, with D uncertain. TRBV5-3 falls under the ORF class, with uncertain function. With 4 bases removed from V and 1 base from J, the gap between germline ends came to 12 bases. The CDR3 length is 14 residues. The CDR3 DNA reads as TGTGCCAGAAGCGCGGCCTCATTATCCTACGAGCAGTACTTC. Amino acid sequence: CARSAASLSYEQYF.

The V gene is TRBV5-1, the J gene TRBJ2-1, with 8 bases fitting TRBD1. This CDR3 is 18 amino acids long. Germline V CDR1 and CDR2: SGHRS, YFSETQ. V lost 0 bases to trimming and J lost 0 bases; unmatched junction nucleotides: 8. CDR3 in amino acids: CASSLGGFTGGSYNEQFF. CDR3 coding DNA: TGCGCCAGCAGCTTGGGGGGATTTACAGGGGGCTCCTACAATGAGCAGTTCTTC. Full variable domain (outside the CDR3, taken from reference TRBV5-1 and TRBJ2-1): KAGVTQTPRYLIKTRGQQVTLSCSPISGHRSVSWYQQTPGQGLQFLFEYFSETQRNKGNFPGRFSGRQFSNSRSEMNVSTLELGDSALYLCASSLGGFTGGSYNEQFFGPGTRLTVL.

The table lists this clone with a count of one. This chain links TRBV28 with TRBJ2-5; 12 bases fit TRBD1. Looked up from germline, CDR1 is MDHEN and CDR2 is SYDVKM. The CDR3 sequence is 15 residues long. V gave up 3 bases and J gave up 4 bases; unmatched junction bases: 3. CDR3 in DNA: TGTGCCAGCAGTTTTGGGGACAGGGGGCGAGAGACCCAGTACTTC. It yields the protein CASSFGDRGRETQYF.

The chain uses TRBV7-2 and TRBJ1-5, with D uncertain. V was trimmed by 1 base and J by 4 bases, leaving 11 bases between them. Germline V gene lookup returns CDR1 SGHTA and CDR2 FQGNSA. This CDR3 region has 15 residues. The CDR3 coding sequence is TGTGCCAGCAGCTTAGTTTATGGCTCGAATCAGCCCCAGCATTTT. As protein: CASSLVYGSNQPQHF. The variable domain in full, with the rest retrieved from reference TRBV7-2 and TRBJ1-5, is GAGVSQSPSNKVTEKGKDVELRCDPISGHTALYWYRQSLGQGLEFLIYFQGNSAPDKSGLPSDRFSAERTGGSVSTLTIQRTQQEDSAVYLCASSLVYGSNQPQHFGDGTRLSIL.

CDR3 nucleotide sequence: TGTGCCAGTAGCCTTTATTCGGCGGGGGGCCGGAACACCGGGGAGCTGTTTTTT. This sequence encodes CASSLYSAGGRNTGELFF. The V and J genes are TRBV19 and TRBJ2-2; the match to TRBD2 covers 8 bases. CDR1 is LNHDA and CDR2 is SQIVND in the germline V gene (reference sequence). The CDR3 consists of 18 residues. Unmatched junction bases numbered 13, after V lost 6 bases and J lost 1 base.

DNA for the CDR3: TGTGCCAGCAGCCATAGGACTAGCGGGAACTACGAGCAGTACTTC. It encodes CASSHRTSGNYEQYF. V usage is TRBV14 and J usage is TRBJ2-7; 12 bases are a match to TRBD2. The CDR3 sequence is 15 residues long. Germline assignment: CDR1 SGHDN and CDR2 FVKESK. Germline trimming cut 3 bases from V and 3 bases from J; bases unmatched to any gene: 3.

The V gene is TRBV6-5, the J gene TRBJ1-2; TRBD1 aligns across 9 bases. The CDR3 has 14 residues. J gave up 6 bases and V 5 bases, and 7 bases lay outside the gene matches. Germline values: CDR1 MNHEY, CDR2 SVGAGI. This CDR3 reads CASSTGTGLNGYTF. CDR3 nucleotides: TGTGCCAGCAGTACCGGGACAGGGTTGAATGGCTACACCTTC.